This record concerns one TCR beta chain sequence. The CDR3 spans 15 residues. These data are taken from a study of blood T cell repertoires in COVID-19. On the study more broadly: Both acute and convalescent COVID-19 samples were obtained from the United States, Italy and Spain. From T cells, B-cell-depleted T cells, or PBMCs came the material, which was cDNA or gDNA.

In the authors' workflow: Quantification of nucleated cells was approximated via reference gene primer amplification. Using immunoSEQ multiplex PCR, the repertoire was profiled, and TCRdb retains in-frame clones only, with some absent. The D gene and trimming were derived from the DNA, and the V and J assignments and clone size from that table. The table records approximately 380,000 clones, about 85% of them present only once. Input material: peripheral blood. The sequence derives from a woman aged 18-30 years with acute or convalescent COVID-19. This rearrangement joins TRBV21-1 to TRBJ2-7; the table gives TRBD1 as D, unverified against the DNA. TRBV21-1 is assigned pseudogene status. In nucleotides, the CDR3 is TGTGCCAGCAGCAAATTTGGGACAGGGGAATACGAGCAGTACTTC. It yields the protein CASSKFGTGEYEQYF.